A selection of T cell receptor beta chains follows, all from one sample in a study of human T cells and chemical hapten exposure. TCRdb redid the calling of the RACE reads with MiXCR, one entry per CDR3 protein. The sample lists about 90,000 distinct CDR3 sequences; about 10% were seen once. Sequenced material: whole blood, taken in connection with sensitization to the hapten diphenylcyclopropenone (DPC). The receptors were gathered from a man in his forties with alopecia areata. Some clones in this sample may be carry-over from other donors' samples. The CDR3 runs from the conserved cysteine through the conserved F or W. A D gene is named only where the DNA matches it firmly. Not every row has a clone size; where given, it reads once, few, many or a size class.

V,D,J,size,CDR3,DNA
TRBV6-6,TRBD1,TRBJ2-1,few,CASSYPTGQGYHIHNEQFF,TGTGCCAGCAGTTACCCGACGGGACAGGGGTATCATATTCACAATGAGCAGTTCTTC
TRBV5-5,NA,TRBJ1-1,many,CASSLGVSWGTEAFF,TGTGCCAGCAGCCTAGGGGTCAGTTGGGGGACTGAAGCTTTCTTT
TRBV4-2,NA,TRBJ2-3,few,CASSQGDQLSDTQYF,TGTGCCAGCAGCCAAGGGGATCAGCTGTCGGATACGCAGTATTTT
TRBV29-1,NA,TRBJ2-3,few,CSVDNVEGTDTQYF,TGCAGCGTTGATAATGTGGAGGGCACAGATACGCAGTATTTT
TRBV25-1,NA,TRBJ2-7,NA,CASSEYSPGPIHEQYF,TGTGCCAGCAGTGAATATAGCCCAGGTCCTATCCACGAGCAGTACTTC
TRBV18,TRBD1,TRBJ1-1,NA,CASSFPGQGTTEAFF,TGTGCCAGCTCGTTTCCGGGACAGGGGACCACTGAAGCTTTCTTT
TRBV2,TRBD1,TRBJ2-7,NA,CASSPDRGSAYEQYF,TGTGCCAGCAGCCCCGACAGGGGATCAGCCTACGAGCAGTACTTC
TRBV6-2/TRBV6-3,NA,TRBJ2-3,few,CASSLLPDTQYF,TGTGCCAGCAGTTTATTACCAGATACGCAGTATTTT
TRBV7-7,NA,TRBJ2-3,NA,CASSLVAGVTDTQYF,TGTGCTAGCAGCTTAGTTGCAGGGGTCACAGATACGCAGTATTTT
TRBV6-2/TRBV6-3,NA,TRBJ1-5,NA,CASSPSKGRASPQSQPQHF,TGTGCCAGCAGTCCCTCAAAGGGGCGCGCATCGCCCCAATCTCAGCCCCAGCATTTT